This T cell receptor beta chain comes out of a study of response to subunit inactivated influenza vaccine. Points from the study as a whole: Few new T cells, the authors suggested, are recruited by each seasonal influenza vaccination.

The V gene lost 6 bases and the J gene lost 4 bases, with 15 bases spanning the gap. The CDR3 runs to 15 residues. TCRdb called the RT-PCR reads again in MiXCR, with one record for every CDR3 protein. The sample has roughly 780,000 distinct CDR3 sequences; around a sixth are singletons. This clonotype was seen a handful of times. Antigen specificity is unknown. The receptor was isolated from a middle-aged man who received an inactivated influenza vaccine. This material consisted of PBMCs from blood, taken 5 days after vaccination. V is TRBV12-3 or TRBV12-4 and J is TRBJ2-2, with D possibly TRBD1 on 6 matching bases. DNA of the CDR3: TGTGCCAGCAGCCTCTCGGGCAGGGGCACCGGGGAGCTGTTTTTT. It translates to CASSLSGRGTGELFF.